The clone carrying this T cell receptor beta chain came up once. Germline V gene lookup returns CDR1 MDHEN and CDR2 SYDVKM. The CDR3 contains 17 residues. Trimming took 2 bases from V and 6 from J, leaving 21 bases between them. Evenly divided among several immunoSEQ plates was the genomic DNA of each subset. Method: immunoSEQ multiplex PCR; TCRdb's copy keeps in-frame clones and lacks some. The profile shows 2 million to 3 million clones, over 85% of them singletons. Investigators divided CD4+ cells into CD45RA+ naive and CD45RA-negative memory subsets. The sample belongs to a study of shared clonotypes between healthy human individuals.

Sequencing input: naive CD4+ T cells from PBMCs. The subset is: CD45RA+ positively selected. The J gene is TRBJ2-3, the V gene TRBV28; D remains ambiguous. The sequence came from a young man in good health. Some clones in this sample may be carry-over from other donors' samples. DNA of the CDR3: TGTGCCAGCAGTTTAAAATCTGGGGAAGCCCTCGAGGATACGCAGTATTTT. Translation: CASSLKSGEALEDTQYF.